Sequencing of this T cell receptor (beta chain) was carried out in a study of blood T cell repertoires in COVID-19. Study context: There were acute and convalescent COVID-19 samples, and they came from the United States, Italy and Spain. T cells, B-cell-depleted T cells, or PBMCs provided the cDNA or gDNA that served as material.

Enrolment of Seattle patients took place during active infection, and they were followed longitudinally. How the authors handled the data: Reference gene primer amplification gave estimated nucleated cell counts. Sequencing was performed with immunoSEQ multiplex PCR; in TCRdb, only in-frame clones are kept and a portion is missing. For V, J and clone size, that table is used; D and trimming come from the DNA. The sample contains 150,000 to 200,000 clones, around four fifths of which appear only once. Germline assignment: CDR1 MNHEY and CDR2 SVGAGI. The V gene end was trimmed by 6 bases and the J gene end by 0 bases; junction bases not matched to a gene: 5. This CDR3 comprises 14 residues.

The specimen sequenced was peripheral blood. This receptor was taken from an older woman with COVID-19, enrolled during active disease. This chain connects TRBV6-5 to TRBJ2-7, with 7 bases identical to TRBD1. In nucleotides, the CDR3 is TGTGCCAGCAGGCCCGGGACAGTCTCCTACGAGCAGTACGTC. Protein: CASRPGTVSYEQYV.